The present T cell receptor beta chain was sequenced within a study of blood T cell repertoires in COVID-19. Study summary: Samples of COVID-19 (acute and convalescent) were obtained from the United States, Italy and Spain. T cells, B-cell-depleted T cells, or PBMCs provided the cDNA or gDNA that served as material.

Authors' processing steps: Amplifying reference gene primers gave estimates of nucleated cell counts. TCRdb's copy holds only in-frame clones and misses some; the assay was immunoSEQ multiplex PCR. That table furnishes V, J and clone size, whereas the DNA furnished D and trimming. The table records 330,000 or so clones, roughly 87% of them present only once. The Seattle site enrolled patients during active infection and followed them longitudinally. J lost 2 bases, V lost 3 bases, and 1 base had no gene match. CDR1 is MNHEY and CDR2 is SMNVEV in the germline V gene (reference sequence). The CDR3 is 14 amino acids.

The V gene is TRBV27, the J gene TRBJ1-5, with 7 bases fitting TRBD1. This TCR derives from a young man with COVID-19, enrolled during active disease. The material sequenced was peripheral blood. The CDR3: CASSFTGGNQPQHF. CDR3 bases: TGTGCCAGCAGTTTCACAGGGGGCAATCAGCCCCAGCATTTT.